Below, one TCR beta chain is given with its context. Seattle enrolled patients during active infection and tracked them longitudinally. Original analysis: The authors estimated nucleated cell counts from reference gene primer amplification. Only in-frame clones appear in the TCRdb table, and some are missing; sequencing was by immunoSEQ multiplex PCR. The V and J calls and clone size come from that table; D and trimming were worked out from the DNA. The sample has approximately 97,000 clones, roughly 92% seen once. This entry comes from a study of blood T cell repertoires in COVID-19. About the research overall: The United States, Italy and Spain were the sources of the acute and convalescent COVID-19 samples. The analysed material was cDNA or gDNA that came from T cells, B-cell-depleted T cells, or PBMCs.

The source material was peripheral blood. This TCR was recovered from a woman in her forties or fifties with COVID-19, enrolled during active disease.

DNA for the CDR3: TGTGCCAGCCAGAACACCGGGGAGCTGTTTTTT. Translation gives CASQNTGELFF. V is TRBV6-6 and J is TRBJ2-2; D is unresolved. CDR3 length: 11 residues. Looked up from germline, CDR1 is MNHNY and CDR2 is SVGAGI (reference sequence). V lost 8 bases and J lost 1, with 2 bases in between.